The rows below give T cell receptor beta chains drawn from one sample of a study of OX40 agonist ivuxolimab in advanced cancers. TCRdb keeps only in-frame clones here, not all; method: immunoSEQ multiplex PCR. Of under 80,000 clones listed, approximately 92% are singletons. The specimen was CD4+ or CD8+ T cells sorted from blood, collected in a trial of the OX40 agonist ivuxolimab. The receptors originated from an adult with an advanced solid tumor such as melanoma, head and neck, liver or kidney cancer. Each CDR3 is given with its conserved first and last residue. A D gene is named only where the DNA matches it firmly. A clone size is listed for some rows: how often the clone was seen (once, few, many), or a class if it is expanded.

clone size	V gene	D gene	CDR3 length	J gene	CDR3 DNA	CDR3 protein
NA	TRBV19	TRBD2	16	TRBJ2-1	TGTGCCAGTAGTGAATCCTTAGGACTAGCGGGTGGGCATGGGTTCTTC	CASSESLGLAGGHGFF
NA	TRBV7-2	TRBD2	15	TRBJ2-7	TGTGCCAGCAGCTTAGAGGGTAGCGGGAGGTACGAGCAGTACTTC	CASSLEGSGRYEQYF
NA	TRBV30	NA	14	TRBJ2-5	TGTGCCTGGAGTGTACGAGGGTTTGGAGAGACCCAGTACTTC	CAWSVRGFGETQYF
NA	TRBV19	TRBD2	16	TRBJ2-5	TGTGCCAGTAGTATAACGAGCGGGACTATCCAAGAGACCCAGTACTTC	CASSITSGTIQETQYF
NA	TRBV7-2	TRBD2	15	TRBJ2-3	TGTGCCAGCAGCGGGGCTAGCGGGGGGGCAGATACGCAGTATTTT	CASSGASGGADTQYF
NA	TRBV18	NA	13	TRBJ2-5	TGTGCCAGCTCACCCGCCCCGCAAGAGACCCAGTACTTC	CASSPAPQETQYF
few	TRBV2	NA	15	TRBJ1-5	TGTGCCGTAACAAAGGGAAGTTATAGCAATCAGCCCCAGCATTTT	CAVTKGSYSNQPQHF
few	TRBV25-1	NA	12	TRBJ1-1	TGTGCCAGCAGTGAATTAGGGGGTACAGCTTTCTTT	CASSELGGTAFF
NA	TRBV11-3	NA	16	TRBJ1-1	TGTGCCAGCAGCTTAGACTATTTGGGGGAGAAGGCTGAAGCTTTCTTT	CASSLDYLGEKAEAFF
NA	TRBV6-5	NA	14	TRBJ1-5	TGTGCCAGCAGTTTAACAGGGACCAATCAGCCCCAGCATTTT	CASSLTGTNQPQHF
NA	TRBV4-3	NA	14	TRBJ2-3	TGCGCCAGCAGCCAAGATAGGAATGCAGATACGCAGTATTTT	CASSQDRNADTQYF
NA	TRBV9	TRBD1	14	TRBJ2-7	TGTGCCAGCAGCCCCCCGGGACAGGCCTCCGATCAGTACTTC	CASSPPGQASDQYF
NA	TRBV23-1	TRBD1	15	TRBJ1-5	TGCGCCAGCAGTTGGTGTTCCGGACAGGAAAAACCCCAGCATTTT	CASSWCSGQEKPQHF
NA	TRBV5-6	NA	15	TRBJ2-5	TGTGCCAGCAGCTTGGCCCAGGGCGGGGCAGAGACCCAGTACTTC	CASSLAQGGAETQYF
NA	TRBV6-1	TRBD2	15	TRBJ2-5	TGTGCCAGCAGTGGGGGACTAGCGGGAGGAGAGACCCAGTACTTC	CASSGGLAGGETQYF
NA	TRBV2	NA	12	TRBJ2-7	TGTGCCAGCACTGGTTTGGGGAGCGAGCAGTACTTC	CASTGLGSEQYF
NA	TRBV28	TRBD1	14	TRBJ1-5	TGTGCCAGCAGTCCGGGACAGGTTAGTCAGCCCCAGCATTTT	CASSPGQVSQPQHF
NA	TRBV7-2	TRBD2	19	TRBJ2-3	TGTGCCAGCCGATATGGGGGAGCGGGGGGCAACCCTAGCACAGATACGCAGTATTTT	CASRYGGAGGNPSTDTQYF
NA	TRBV30	TRBD1	13	TRBJ2-7	TGTGCCTGGGGGACGGGACAGCTCTACGAGCAGTACTTC	CAWGTGQLYEQYF
NA	TRBV27	NA	15	TRBJ1-5	TGTGCCAGCTCCCAAGGGGTTCATAGCAATCAGCCCCAGCATTTT	CASSQGVHSNQPQHF
NA	TRBV18	NA	15	TRBJ1-1	TGTGCCAGCTCACCACCGGGCGGGAGCAACACTGAAGCTTTCTTT	CASSPPGGSNTEAFF
NA	TRBV5-1	TRBD2	16	TRBJ2-2	TGCGCCAGCAGCTTCGGACTAGCGGAGTGGGGCGGGGAGCTGTTTTTT	CASSFGLAEWGGELFF
NA	TRBV5-4	TRBD1	16	TRBJ2-5	TGTGCCAGCAGACAAACCTTAGACAGGGCCCGAGAGACCCAGTACTTC	CASRQTLDRARETQYF
NA	TRBV19	NA	13	TRBJ1-2	TGTGCCAGTACCCCGGGTGTTTACTATGGCTACACCTTC	CASTPGVYYGYTF
NA	TRBV6-6	NA	13	TRBJ2-7	TGTGCCAGCAGTTACTCCGTGAGCTACGAGCAGTACTTC	CASSYSVSYEQYF
NA	TRBV9	NA	14	TRBJ2-2	TGTGCCAGCAGGGGAAAAACGGACACCGGGGAGCTGTTTTTT	CASRGKTDTGELFF
NA	TRBV7-6	NA	13	TRBJ2-1	TGTGCCAGCAGCTTCGACACCTACAATGAGCAGTTCTTC	CASSFDTYNEQFF
NA	TRBV6-5	NA	14	TRBJ1-1	TGTGCCAGCAGTTACTTCGAGGGGAACACTGAAGCTTTCTTT	CASSYFEGNTEAFF
NA	TRBV5-1	TRBD1	16	TRBJ1-1	TGCGCCAGCAGCTTACTGACAGGGGCCGTGAACACTGAAGCTTTCTTT	CASSLLTGAVNTEAFF
NA	TRBV6-5	NA	15	TRBJ2-3	TGTGCCAGCAGGGGGCGGGGGCTTGGGGCAGATACGCAGTATTTT	CASRGRGLGADTQYF
NA	TRBV10-2	TRBD2	15	TRBJ2-1	TGCGCCAGCAGTGGGCTAGCGGACTCCTACAATGAGCAGTTCTTC	CASSGLADSYNEQFF
once	TRBV27	TRBD1	16	TRBJ2-1	TGTGCCAGCAGTAGGTCCGGGACAGGGTCCTACAATGAGCAGTTCTTC	CASSRSGTGSYNEQFF
NA	TRBV7-3	NA	17	TRBJ2-6	TGTGCCAGCAGCCTATACAGGGATTCAGGAGGGGCCAACGTCCTGACTTTC	CASSLYRDSGGANVLTF
NA	TRBV9	NA	10	TRBJ2-3	TGTGCCAGCGGGGAAGATACGCAGTATTTT	CASGEDTQYF
NA	TRBV6-6	NA	13	TRBJ2-7	TGTGCCAGCAGTTACTCACCCTCCTACGAGCAGTACTTC	CASSYSPSYEQYF
NA	TRBV30	NA	14	TRBJ2-4	TGTGCCTGGAGTGTAACGGGGAGGAGCAACATTCAGTACTTC	CAWSVTGRSNIQYF